This T cell receptor beta chain derives from a study of blood T cells in healthy people across ages. This clonotype was seen a few times. It was with a sample-barcoded 5' primer and a J-beta primer mix that a second PCR of about 7 to 12 cycles was run. Using its own MiXCR run on the 5' RACE reads, TCRdb lists one record per CDR3 protein. The sample records 1 million or so distinct CDR3 sequences, 20% to 25% being singletons. Per sample, extraction of total RNA gave at least 6 micrograms in every case. These data are also associated with another study on T cells of mothers and their children. From that study: All extracted RNA went into cDNA synthesis, around 1.4 ug per 15 ul.

Sample: blood. The receptor was derived from a girl aged 2 to 10 in good health.

This CDR3 reads CASSQEMQGGELFF. CDR3 in DNA: TGTGCCAGCAGCCAAGAAATGCAGGGCGGGGAGCTGTTTTTT. The chain uses TRBV3-1 and TRBJ2-2, with D perhaps matching TRBD1 (5 bases). CDR3 size: 14 residues. Germline V lookup: CDR1 LGHDT, CDR2 YNNKEL (reference sequence). The V end was cut by 0 bases, the J end by 7 bases, with 9 bases between.